These T cell receptor beta chains were read from a single sample in a study of T cells in Graves' hyperthyroidism and ophthalmopathy. TCRdb independently ran MiXCR on the multiplex PCR reads; one entry per CDR3 protein. The profile shows some 650,000 distinct CDR3 sequences, more than 15% of them singletons. Material for sequencing was blood. Receptors were obtained from a woman aged 40 to 49 with Graves' ophthalmopathy. CDR3s include the opening cysteine and the closing phenylalanine or tryptophan. Fields, in order: J gene, V gene, clone size, D gene, CDR3 protein, CDR3 DNA. A D gene is named only where the DNA matches it firmly. Clone size is given for some rows only: seen once, a few or many times, or a class if the clone is expanded.

>TRBJ2-7|TRBV18|NA|NA
CASSPPTPTYGQYF
TGTGCCAGCTCACCACCGACACCCACCTACGGGCAGTACTTC
>TRBJ1-5|TRBV19|NA|NA
CASSIRTSRRDQPQHF
TGTGCCAGTAGTATTAGAACAAGTCGGCGGGATCAGCCCCAGCATTTT
>TRBJ2-7|TRBV12-3/TRBV12-4|many|TRBD2
CASSLRAGAYEQYF
TGTGCCAGCAGTCTTAGAGCGGGAGCCTACGAGCAGTACTTC
>TRBJ2-6|TRBV12-3/TRBV12-4|many|NA
CASRGDWIGSGANVLTF
TGTGCCAGCAGAGGAGACTGGATCGGCTCTGGGGCCAACGTCCTGACTTTC
>TRBJ2-2|TRBV12-3/TRBV12-4|many|NA
CASSLRETGELFF
TGTGCCAGCAGTTTACGGGAAACCGGGGAGCTGTTTTTT
>TRBJ1-6|TRBV12-3/TRBV12-4|many|TRBD1
CASSSAGTGNSPLHF
TGTGCCAGCAGTTCGGCCGGGACAGGAAATTCACCCCTCCACTTT
>TRBJ1-2|TRBV9|many|NA
CASSLQGFGYTF
TGTGCCAGCAGCCTTCAGGGATTTGGCTACACCTTC
>TRBJ2-3|TRBV5-1|many|TRBD2
CASSLGLTSGRKEDTQYF
TGCGCCAGCAGCTTGGGGCTTACTAGCGGGAGAAAGGAAGATACGCAGTATTTT
>TRBJ2-1|TRBV28|NA|TRBD1
CASSGGTGIALSIAYNEQFF
TGTGCCAGCAGTGGCGGGACAGGGATAGCCCTGAGTATTGCCTACAATGAGCAGTTCTTC
>TRBJ2-1|TRBV11-2|many|TRBD2
CASSLISGGRSYNEQFF
TGTGCCAGCAGCTTAATTAGCGGGGGGCGCTCCTACAATGAGCAGTTCTTC
>TRBJ1-2|TRBV12-3/TRBV12-4|few|TRBD1
CASSNQQGARLGYTF
TGTGCCAGCAGTAACCAACAGGGGGCGCGGCTCGGCTACACCTTC
>TRBJ2-7|TRBV11-2|many|NA
CASSLEVAAPYEQYF
TGTGCCAGCAGCTTAGAGGTGGCAGCTCCCTACGAGCAGTACTTC
>TRBJ2-2|TRBV6-4|NA|NA
CASSDGEDTGELFF
TGTGCCAGCAGTGACGGGGAAGACACCGGGGAGCTGTTTTTT
>TRBJ2-3|TRBV27|NA|NA
CASKPGPGTDTQYF
TGTGCCAGCAAGCCGGGACCAGGCACAGATACGCAGTATTTT
>TRBJ1-5|TRBV5-6|many|NA
CASSFRGVGNQPQHF
TGTGCCAGCAGCTTCCGAGGGGTTGGCAATCAGCCCCAGCATTTT
>TRBJ2-1|TRBV11-2|many|TRBD1
CASSLGTGDFEQFF
TGTGCCAGCAGCTTAGGGACAGGGGATTTTGAGCAGTTCTTC
>TRBJ2-7|TRBV29-1|NA|NA
CSVVDSTYEQYF
TGCAGCGTGGTCGACAGTACCTACGAGCAGTACTTC
>TRBJ2-7|TRBV7-9|many|NA
CASSFPKSYEQYF
TGTGCCAGCAGCTTCCCAAAGAGCTACGAGCAGTACTTC
>TRBJ2-5|TRBV28|many|TRBD2
CASTPPGGLMETQYF
TGTGCCAGCACGCCCCCGGGGGGGTTGATGGAGACCCAGTACTTC
>TRBJ2-1|TRBV5-6|NA|TRBD2
CASSYGLAPTYNEQFF
TGTGCCAGCAGTTACGGACTAGCGCCCACCTACAATGAGCAGTTCTTC
>TRBJ2-1|TRBV20-1|NA|TRBD2
CSASSGRQKQFF
TGCAGTGCTTCGAGCGGGAGACAGAAGCAGTTCTTC
>TRBJ1-4|TRBV4-1|NA|TRBD1
CASSQPGQTDEKLFF
TGCGCCAGCAGCCAACCGGGACAGACAGATGAAAAACTGTTTTTT
>TRBJ2-5|TRBV7-3|few|NA
CASSYATGETQYF
TGTGCCAGCAGCTATGCAACAGGAGAGACCCAGTACTTC
>TRBJ2-2|TRBV20-1|NA|NA
CSASVSGRSTGELFF
TGCAGTGCTAGCGTAAGCGGTAGAAGCACCGGGGAGCTGTTTTTT
>TRBJ1-4|TRBV27|few|NA
CASSLSGGEYEKLFF
TGTGCCAGCAGTTTATCCGGTGGCGAGTATGAAAAACTGTTTTTT
>TRBJ1-5|TRBV20-1|few|NA
CSAEYGTQPQHF
TGCAGTGCCGAGTATGGAACCCAGCCCCAGCATTTT
>TRBJ2-3|TRBV6-2/TRBV6-3|NA|TRBD2
CASSVWGGTTDTQYF
TGTGCCAGCAGTGTATGGGGGGGAACCACAGATACGCAGTATTTT
>TRBJ2-3|TRBV30|many|NA
CAWNRGDPVTDTQYF
TGTGCCTGGAATAGGGGGGACCCCGTCACAGATACGCAGTATTTT
>TRBJ2-1|TRBV2|many|TRBD2
CASKRGLYSYNEQFF
TGTGCCAGCAAGCGGGGGCTATACTCCTACAATGAGCAGTTCTTC
>TRBJ2-3|TRBV11-2|many|NA
CASSLAGQSDTQYF
TGTGCCAGCAGCTTAGCAGGGCAATCAGATACGCAGTATTTT
>TRBJ2-1|TRBV12-3/TRBV12-4|many|NA
CASSLFTVNEQFF
TGTGCCAGCAGTTTATTCACTGTCAATGAGCAGTTCTTC